This record covers a single TCR beta chain. The data are from a study of blood T cell repertoires in COVID-19. With V trimmed by 5 bases and J by 8 bases, 16 bases remained unmatched. This CDR3 region has 16 residues. Germline lookup yields CDR1 LNHDA and CDR2 SQIVND (reference sequence). Original processing notes: Quantification of nucleated cells was approximated via reference gene primer amplification. The repertoire was sequenced with immunoSEQ multiplex PCR; TCRdb's copy has only in-frame clones and lacks some. The DNA was the basis for D and trimming; V, J and clone size are from that table. This sample has 300,000 or so clones, with about 87% found just once.

This receptor was obtained from a woman between 35 and 50 years old with acute or convalescent COVID-19. The specimen sequenced was peripheral blood. The chain has TRBV19 and TRBJ1-2; 8 bases fit TRBD1. In DNA form, the CDR3 reads TGTGCCAGTAGTCTAAAGACCAGACAGGGGTTGCCCGGCTACACCTTC. Translating it yields CASSLKTRQGLPGYTF.